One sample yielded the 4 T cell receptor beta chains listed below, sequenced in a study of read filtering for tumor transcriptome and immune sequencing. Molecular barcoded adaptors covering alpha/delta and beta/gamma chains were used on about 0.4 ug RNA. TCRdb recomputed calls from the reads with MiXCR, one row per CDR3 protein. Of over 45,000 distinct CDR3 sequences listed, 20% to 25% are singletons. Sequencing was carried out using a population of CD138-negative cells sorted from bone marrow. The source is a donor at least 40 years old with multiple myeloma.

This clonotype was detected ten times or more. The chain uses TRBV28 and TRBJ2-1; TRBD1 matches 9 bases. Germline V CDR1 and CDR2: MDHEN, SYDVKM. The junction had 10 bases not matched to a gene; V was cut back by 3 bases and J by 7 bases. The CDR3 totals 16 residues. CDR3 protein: CASSFHRGRAGNEQFF. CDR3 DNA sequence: TGTGCCAGCAGTTTCCACAGGGGGCGCGCGGGTAATGAGCAGTTCTTC.

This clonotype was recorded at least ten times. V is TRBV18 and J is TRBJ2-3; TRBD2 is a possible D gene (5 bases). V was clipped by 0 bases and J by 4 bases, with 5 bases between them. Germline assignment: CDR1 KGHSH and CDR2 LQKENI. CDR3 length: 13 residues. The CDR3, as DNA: TGTGCCAGCTCACCACCGGAGGCAGATACGCAGTATTTT. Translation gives CASSPPEADTQYF. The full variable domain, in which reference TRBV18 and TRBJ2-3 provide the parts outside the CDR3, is NAGVMQNPRHLVRRRGQEARLRCSPMKGHSHVYWYRQLPEEGLKFMVYLQKENIIDESGMPKERFSAEFPKEGPSILRIQQVVRGDSAAYFCASSPPEADTQYFGPGTRLTVL.

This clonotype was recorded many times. The CDR3 here is CASSSGTSGTNQETQYF. The CDR3 DNA reads TGTGCCAGCAGCTCCGGGACTAGCGGGACCAACCAAGAGACCCAGTACTTC. The chain recombines TRBV11-3 with TRBJ2-5; 13 bases fit TRBD2. Germline V gene sequence: CDR1 SGHNT, CDR2 YENEEA. The CDR3 is 17 amino acids. Trimming removed 4 bases from V and 0 bases from J; junction bases left unmatched: 5. The complete variable domain, with remaining parts taken from reference TRBV11-3 and TRBJ2-5, reads EAGVVQSPRYKIIEKKQPVAFWCNPISGHNTLYWYLQNLGQGPELLIRYENEEAVDDSQLPKDRFSAERLKGVDSTLKIQPAELGDSAVYLCASSSGTSGTNQETQYFGPGTRLLVL.

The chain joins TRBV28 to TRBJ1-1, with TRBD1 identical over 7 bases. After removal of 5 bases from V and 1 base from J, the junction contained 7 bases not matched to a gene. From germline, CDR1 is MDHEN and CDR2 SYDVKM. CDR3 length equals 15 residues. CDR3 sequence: CASSVWDSWNTEAFF. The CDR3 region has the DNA TGTGCCAGCAGTGTGTGGGACAGTTGGAACACTGAAGCTTTCTTT.